This T cell receptor (beta chain) was retrieved from a study of blood T cell repertoires in COVID-19. Study-wide context: Samples taken during acute and convalescent COVID-19 were collected in the United States, Italy and Spain. T cells, B-cell-depleted T cells, or PBMCs supplied cDNA or gDNA.

Germline-derived CDR1 and CDR2 are SGDLS and YYNGEE. V was clipped by 0 bases and J by 4 bases; unmatched bases: 3. This CDR3 region has 15 residues. This clone was detected a few times. Only in-frame clones appear in the TCRdb table, and some are missing; sequencing was by immunoSEQ multiplex PCR. This table holds under 150,000 clones, roughly 86% found once. This receptor was obtained from a human donor in a cohort sampled during active COVID-19. The sequenced sample was peripheral blood. The chain employs TRBV9 and TRBJ2-2, with 7 bases lining up with TRBD2. For the CDR3, the DNA is TGTGCCAGCAGCGTAGGGGGCGGGGGCACCGGGGAGCTGTTTTTT. The encoded protein is CASSVGGGGTGELFF.